This T cell receptor (beta chain) was identified during a study of tumor-infiltrating lymphocytes in primary liver carcinoma. Starting material of about 480 ng total RNA yielded TCR beta cDNA via a constant-region primer. Three nested multiplex PCR rounds, a slightly modified ARM-PCR, produced the libraries for TCR beta. TCRdb re-derived calls from the multiplex PCR reads in MiXCR, one entry per CDR3 protein. The sample records around 25,000 distinct CDR3 sequences, roughly 80% being singletons. A word on this clonotype: The junction departs from the called germline gene at one end, perhaps through a read error.

Bulk tissue was left unsorted, and RNA and DNA were co-extracted from around 18-30 mg of it. This clonotype was obtained from a man aged 40-49 years with primary liver carcinoma and hepatitis B virus infection. The sequenced sample consisted of liver tumor tissue from sampling region 3. Subset here: tumor region T3, left-lateral pole.

The CDR3 is CASSGYFAGELFF. The CDR3 DNA reads as TGTGCCAGCAGCGGCTACTTCGCCGGGGAGTTGTTTTTT. The V gene is TRBV12-3 or TRBV12-4, the J gene TRBJ2-2; maybe TRBD2 (5 bases). The CDR3 has 13 amino acids.